This T cell receptor (beta chain) was captured in a study of T cells in Graves' hyperthyroidism and ophthalmopathy (dated by TCRdb to the late 2010s). In terms of the full investigation: Peripheral blood was collected at initial diagnosis, before any treatment. To identify TCR V-J signatures that set the groups apart, the researchers used a discovery cohort of about a hundred patients, made up of 40 to 45 with Graves' ophthalmopathy and about 55 with stable Graves' hyperthyroidism. The roughly 91 discovery patients were randomly divided into training and test sets at a 7:3 ratio. Prospective prediction of ophthalmopathy was tested in an independent validation cohort of under 20 hyperthyroidism patients and 15 to 17 patients who later progressed to ophthalmopathy. The paper describes TCR Vbeta CDR3 sequencing of 120 to 150 peripheral blood samples, made up of roughly 40 ophthalmopathy patients, roughly 72 hyperthyroidism patients and approximately 17 progressor patients. The study also compared thyroid tissue and blood T-cell repertoires from about six Graves' hyperthyroidism patients. Following sampling, methimazole starting at 30 mg daily was given to hyperthyroidism patients, and high-dose intravenous methylprednisolone was given to ophthalmopathy patients.

The research as a whole found: In validation, the model predicted progression to ophthalmopathy with roughly 66% sensitivity and 72.22% specificity, a median of about 6 months before onset. Blood samples also contained most of the expanded thyroid clonotypes (frequency above 0.001), which suggests that blood repertoires may reflect thyroid immune responses. Sample size was not statistically predetermined, and investigators were not blinded to group allocation. Ophthalmopathy was separated from stable hyperthyroidism by a 13 V-J signature model, with about 86% sensitivity and about 84% specificity obtained in cross-validation and 80%/75% obtained in testing.

Amplification of TCR beta CDR3 regions was carried out from RNA transcripts. The first round of RT-PCR for the TCR CDR3 was performed with the HTBI primer set and the Qiagen OneStep RT-PCR kit. Libraries were constructed in a second round of multiplex PCR, after which size selection and purification were carried out. Paired-end sequencing of the libraries was performed with 100 bp reads on an Illumina HiSeq2000. The authors' analysis ran thus. SOAPnuke was used to process the raw data, with reads discarded if the reads contained adapters or uncalled bases, had a mean Phred below 15, or lacked an exact constant-primer or identifier match. High-quality paired reads were merged using COPE v1.2.5, and each unique nucleotide sequence was defined as a clonotype. MiTCR v1.1 was used to align the clonotypes against IMGT TRBV, TRBD and TRBJ reference segments. The analysis included only V-J combinations with a frequency above 0.0001, which together covered approximately 99% of the repertoires. The TCS score was defined as F50 (clonal expansion) divided by E x V (chaos), with BLOSUM62-based TCRdist calculated between CDR3 peptides within each V-J. Welch's t-statistics and random forest reduced around 510 V-J features to some 14, which were used in a naive Bayes classifier (R e1071). In TCRdb, the public reads were trimmed at Q25 with fastp and aligned with MiXCR, with productive beta chains retained. Identical CDR3 protein sequences are pooled into one entry, listed with their most common genes and DNA. TCRdb's processing, not the authors' own work, is the source of the V and J calls. Across this sample there are approximately 400,000 distinct CDR3 sequences, with about 18% seen only once. The ten largest clones capture roughly two fifths of the sample.

Worth noting for this clonotype: Its antigen is still unknown. No quality values exist for individual bases; no much larger clone is one base distant.

The CDR3 numbers 20 residues from cysteine through phenylalanine. Just the 60-base CDR3 DNA is kept, in frame starting at base 1. The germline V and J ends show losses of 1 base and 0 bases respectively, and no gene match explains 14 bases of the junction. The germline V gene specifies SGHTA as CDR1 and FQGTGA as CDR2. Ophthalmopathy patients had moderately to severely active disease, with a Clinical Activity Score of 3 or more, a NOSPECS grade of 4 or more, and a disease duration of less than 3 months. Any patient with an uncontrolled infection, another autoimmune disease, pregnancy or lactation was excluded. Diagnoses were based on clinical symptoms, serum thyroxine and TRAb, thyroid ultrasound and orbital computed tomography. Ficoll-Paque density gradient centrifugation was used to isolate PBMCs from 8.5 to 10 ml of fresh peripheral blood. Total RNA was extracted using Trizol reagent, and RNA quality was assessed on an Agilent 2100 Bioanalyzer.

The rearranged chain carries TRBV7-3 and TRBJ2-2; TRBD2 aligns with 7 central bases. This TCR was sampled from a man younger than 35 with Graves' ophthalmopathy. The sample was blood. The CDR3 region has the sequence CASSLMRSLATDPNTGELFF. The bases are TGTGCCAGCAGCTTAATGCGGTCACTAGCGACTGATCCGAACACCGGGGAGCTGTTTTTT.